Described below is a single T cell receptor beta chain sequence and its context. The entry originates in a study of blood T cell repertoires in COVID-19. The germline gives CDR1 MGHRA, CDR2 YSYEKL. The CDR3 is made up of 12 amino acids. V was trimmed by 1 base and J by 8 bases, leaving 8 bases between them. Clones were sequenced by immunoSEQ multiplex PCR, and TCRdb holds only the in-frame ones, with some missing. The sample records roughly 150,000 clones, over 75% being singletons. V and J are TRBV4-1 and TRBJ1-2; D gene ambiguous. Input material: peripheral blood. The sequence was collected from a woman in her thirties or forties with acute or convalescent COVID-19. The CDR3, as DNA: TGCGCCAGCAGCCAAGGGAGGATCGGCTACACCTTC. It translates to CASSQGRIGYTF.